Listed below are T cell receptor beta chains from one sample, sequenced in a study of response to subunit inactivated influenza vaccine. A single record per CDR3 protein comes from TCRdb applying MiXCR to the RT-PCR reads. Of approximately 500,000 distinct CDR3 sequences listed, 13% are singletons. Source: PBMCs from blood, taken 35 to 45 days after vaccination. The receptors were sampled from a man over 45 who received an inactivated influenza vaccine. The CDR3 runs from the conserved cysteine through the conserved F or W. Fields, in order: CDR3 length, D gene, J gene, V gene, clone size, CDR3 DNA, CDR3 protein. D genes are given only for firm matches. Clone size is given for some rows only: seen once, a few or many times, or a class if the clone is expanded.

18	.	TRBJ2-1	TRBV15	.	TGTGCCACCAGCAGAGTCTTAGGGGGTAATTTCGCCTACAATGAGCAGTTCTTC	CATSRVLGGNFAYNEQFF
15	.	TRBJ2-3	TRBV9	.	TGTGCCAGCAGCGTAGCTGCCTATGTCACAGATACGCAGTATTTT	CASSVAAYVTDTQYF
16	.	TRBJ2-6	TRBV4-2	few	TGTGCCAGCAGCCAAGCAACAGCTCCTGGGGCCAACGTCCTGACTTTC	CASSQATAPGANVLTF
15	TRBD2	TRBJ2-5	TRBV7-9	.	TGTCCCAGCAGCCCGAGACTAGCGGAGCAAGAGACCCAGTACTTC	CPSSPRLAEQETQYF
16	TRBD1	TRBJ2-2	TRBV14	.	TGTGCCAGCAGCCAAACAGGGGGCTCGTACACCGGGGAGCTGTTTTTT	CASSQTGGSYTGELFF
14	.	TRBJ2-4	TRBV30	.	TGTGCCTGGAGTGTAGGTGGGGGAATTAACATTCAGTACTTC	CAWSVGGGINIQYF
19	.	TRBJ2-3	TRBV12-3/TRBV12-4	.	TGTACCAGCACTCCCTGGAGGGACAACAAAATAGCTAGCACAGATACGCAGTATTTT	CTSTPWRDNKIASTDTQYF
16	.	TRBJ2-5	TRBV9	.	TGTGCCAGCAGCGTCTCTGGAACGACAGGTGGAGAGACCCAGTACTTC	CASSVSGTTGGETQYF
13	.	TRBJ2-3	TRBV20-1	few	TGCAGTGCTAGGCTACTTAGCACAGATACGCAGTATTTT	CSARLLSTDTQYF
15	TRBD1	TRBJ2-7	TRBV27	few	TGTGCCAGCAGTTGGGCCGGGACAGGGGGCTACGAGCAGTACTTC	CASSWAGTGGYEQYF
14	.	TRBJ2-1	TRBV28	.	TGTGCCAGCAGTTCAGGACTGAATCACAATGAGCAGTTCTTC	CASSSGLNHNEQFF
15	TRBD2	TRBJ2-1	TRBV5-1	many	TGCGCCAGCAGCTTGCGGCGGGGGGCCTACAATGAGCAGTTCTTC	CASSLRRGAYNEQFF
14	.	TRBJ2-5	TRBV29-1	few	TGCAGCGTTGTAGATATTTGGGGCCAAGAGACCCAGTACTTC	CSVVDIWGQETQYF
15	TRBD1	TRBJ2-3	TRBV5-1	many	TGCGCCAGCAGCTTGGCCGGGACAGGGACAGATACGCAGTATTTT	CASSLAGTGTDTQYF
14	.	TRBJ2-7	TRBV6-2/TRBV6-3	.	TGTGCCAGCAGTTACTCGACTAGTGGGGGCGAGCAGTACTTC	CASSYSTSGGEQYF
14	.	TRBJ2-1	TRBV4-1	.	TGCGCCAGCAGCCAATCTCCTATATACAATGAGCAGTTCTTC	CASSQSPIYNEQFF
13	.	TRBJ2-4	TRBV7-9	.	TGTGCCAGCAGTTGGCCCGACAGCTACATTCAGTACTTC	CASSWPDSYIQYF
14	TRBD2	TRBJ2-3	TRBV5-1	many	TGCGCCTGCGGACTAGCGGGGCTCACAGATACGCAGTATTTT	CACGLAGLTDTQYF
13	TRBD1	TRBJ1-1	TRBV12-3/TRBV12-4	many	TGTGCCAGCTCCGACAGGGCGAAAGTTGAAGCTTTCTTT	CASSDRAKVEAFF
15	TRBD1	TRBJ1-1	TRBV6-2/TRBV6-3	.	TGTGCCAGCAGCCGTACAGGGGGCAGGGGCACTGAAGCTTTCTTT	CASSRTGGRGTEAFF
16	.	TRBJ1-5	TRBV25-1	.	TGTGCCAGCAGTGAAGGCGGCAGGGCTAGCAATCAGCCCCAGCATTTT	CASSEGGRASNQPQHF
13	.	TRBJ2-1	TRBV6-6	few	TGTGCCAGCAGTAATACAGGTTACAATGAGCAGTTCTTC	CASSNTGYNEQFF
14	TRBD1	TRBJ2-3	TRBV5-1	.	TGCGCCACCGGACAGGGGGCAATCACAGATACGCAGTATTTT	CATGQGAITDTQYF
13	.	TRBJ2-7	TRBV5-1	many	TGCGCCAGCACACGGAGCCGCGCCCACGAGCAGTACTTC	CASTRSRAHEQYF
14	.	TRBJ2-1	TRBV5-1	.	TGCGCCAGCAGCTTGGATGTGGGGGACAATGAGCAGTTCTTC	CASSLDVGDNEQFF
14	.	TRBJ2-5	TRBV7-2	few	TGTGCCAGCAGCTTACTGGCAGGGGTAGGGACCCAGTACTTC	CASSLLAGVGTQYF
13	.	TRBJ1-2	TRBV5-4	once	TGTGCCAGCAGCTTGTATTCCGTCGGTGGCTACACCTTC	CASSLYSVGGYTF